One and the same sample provided the 9 T cell receptor beta chains below, sequenced in a study of CD8+ T cells in alopecia areata. cDNA prepared by RNA extraction and subsequent reverse transcription served as the template for sequencing. TCRdb keeps only in-frame clones here, not all; method: immunoSEQ multiplex PCR. The sample yields approximately 210,000 clones, approximately 65% seen once. The treatment denotes: oral pan-JAK inhibitor, 5-10 mg twice daily. Sequencing used CD4+ T cells sorted from blood, obtained around week 44, from a patient treated with tofacitinib. These receptors originate from a human donor with alopecia areata.

As for this clone: Additional DNA sequences in this sample encode the identical CDR3. This chain uses TRBV6-5 with TRBJ1-2, with TRBD1 matching over 7 bases. Germline values: CDR1 MNHEY, CDR2 SVGAGI. V dropped 3 bases and J dropped 7; count of bases not matched to a gene: 2. The CDR3 has 12 residues. CDR3 DNA: TGTGCCAGCAGTTATCGACAGGGTGGCTACACCTTC. It encodes CASSYRQGGYTF.

The chain joins TRBV19 to TRBJ2-6; 7 bases are shared with TRBD1. This CDR3 comprises 17 residues. Trimming removed 4 bases from V and 0 bases from J; junction bases left unmatched: 6. Germline lookup yields CDR1 LNHDA and CDR2 SQIVND (reference sequence). This CDR3 is CASSRGQSISGANVLTF. The CDR3 bases are TGTGCCAGTAGTAGGGGACAGTCGATCTCTGGGGCCAACGTCCTGACTTTC.

The J gene is TRBJ2-3, the V gene TRBV11-2; D remains ambiguous. CDR1 and CDR2 from the germline V gene are SGHAT and FQNNGV. The ends were cut back, 5 bases at V and 2 bases at J, with 14 bases in the middle. This CDR3 comprises 15 residues. The CDR3 region has the DNA TGTGCCAGCAGCCCCCGGGCCCTCCCCACAGATACGCAGTATTTT. This encodes CASSPRALPTDTQYF.

The chain links TRBV5-1 to TRBJ2-6; the D gene could be TRBD1 or TRBD2 (5 bases each). Germline V gene sequence: CDR1 SGHRS, CDR2 YFSETQ. The CDR3 has 19 residues. Trimming took off 4 bases at V and 0 bases at J, with 20 bases between the two ends. This CDR3 reads CASSATAGTASSGANVLTF. The CDR3 DNA sequence: TGCGCCAGCAGCGCAACCGCCGGGACCGCGAGCTCTGGGGCCAACGTCCTGACTTTC.

This clone came up many times. The V and J genes are TRBV10-2 and TRBJ2-1; 8 bases align to TRBD2. V gave up 3 bases and J gave up 5 bases; unmatched junction bases: 6. There are 15 residues in the CDR3. Germline V gene lookup returns CDR1 WSHSY and CDR2 SAAADI. The CDR3 region is CASSDLAGRHNEQFF. CDR3 nucleotides: TGCGCCAGCAGTGATTTAGCGGGGCGCCACAATGAGCAGTTCTTC.

In this sample, this clone turned up once. This sequence joins TRBV19 and TRBJ2-3, with D possibly being TRBD2 (5 bases). The ends were cut back, 6 bases at V and 6 bases at J, with 19 bases in the middle. The V gene's germline CDR1 is LNHDA and CDR2 SQIVND (reference sequence). The CDR3 is 15 residues long. The DNA for the CDR3 is TGTGCCAGTAGGAAGGAGGACCTAGCTGCGGATACGCAGTATTTT. Its translation: CASRKEDLAADTQYF.

The chain has TRBV5-1 and TRBJ2-4, with 7 bases identical to TRBD1. CDR1 and CDR2 (germline): SGHRS, YFSETQ. The V gene end was trimmed by 0 bases and the J gene end by 7 bases; junction bases not matched to a gene: 7. The CDR3 is made up of 15 amino acids. This CDR3 reads CASSLEGTAHNIQYF. DNA for the CDR3: TGCGCCAGCAGCTTGGAAGGGACAGCTCACAACATTCAGTACTTC. Variable domain in full (rest from reference TRBV5-1 and TRBJ2-4): KAGVTQTPRYLIKTRGQQVTLSCSPISGHRSVSWYQQTPGQGLQFLFEYFSETQRNKGNFPGRFSGRQFSNSRSEMNVSTLELGDSALYLCASSLEGTAHNIQYFGAGTRLSVL.

This chain uses TRBV30 with TRBJ1-1; D gene uncertain. Trimming pared 0 bases from V and 4 bases from J, leaving 9 bases between. The V gene's germline CDR1 is GTSNPN and CDR2 SVGIG (reference sequence). CDR3 length: 13 amino acids. The CDR3 here is CAWSVEGPTEAFF. The CDR3 DNA reads as TGTGCCTGGAGTGTTGAGGGTCCCACTGAAGCTTTCTTT.

This clone has a handful of counts. The chain has TRBV5-5 and TRBJ1-2; TRBD1 might be the D (5 bases). V lost 3 bases and J lost 2, with 14 bases in between. The CDR3 has 15 residues. Germline-derived CDR1 and CDR2 are SGHKS and YYEKEE (reference sequence). The CDR3 DNA is TGTGCCAGCAGCTACGGGGGAGCAGGGAACTATGGCTACACCTTC. Encoded protein: CASSYGGAGNYGYTF. The whole variable domain, filled in from reference TRBV5-5 and TRBJ1-2, reads DAGVTQSPTHLIKTRGQQVTLRCSPISGHKSVSWYQQVLGQGPQFIFQYYEKEERGRGNFPDRFSARQFPNYSSELNVNALLLGDSALYLCASSYGGAGNYGYTFGSGTRLTVV.